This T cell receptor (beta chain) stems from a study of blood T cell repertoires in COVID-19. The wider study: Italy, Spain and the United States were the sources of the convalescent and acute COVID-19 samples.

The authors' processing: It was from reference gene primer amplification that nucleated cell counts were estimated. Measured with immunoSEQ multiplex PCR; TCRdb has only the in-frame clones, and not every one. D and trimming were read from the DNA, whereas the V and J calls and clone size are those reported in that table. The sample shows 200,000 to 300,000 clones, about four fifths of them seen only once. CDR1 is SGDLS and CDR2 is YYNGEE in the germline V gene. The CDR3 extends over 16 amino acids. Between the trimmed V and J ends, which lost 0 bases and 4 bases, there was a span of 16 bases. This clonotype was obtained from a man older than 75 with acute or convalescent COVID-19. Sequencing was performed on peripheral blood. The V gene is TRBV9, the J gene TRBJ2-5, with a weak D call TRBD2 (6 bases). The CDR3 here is CASSVGLRGLSETQYF. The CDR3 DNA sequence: TGTGCCAGCAGCGTAGGTTTGAGGGGACTCTCAGAGACCCAGTACTTC.